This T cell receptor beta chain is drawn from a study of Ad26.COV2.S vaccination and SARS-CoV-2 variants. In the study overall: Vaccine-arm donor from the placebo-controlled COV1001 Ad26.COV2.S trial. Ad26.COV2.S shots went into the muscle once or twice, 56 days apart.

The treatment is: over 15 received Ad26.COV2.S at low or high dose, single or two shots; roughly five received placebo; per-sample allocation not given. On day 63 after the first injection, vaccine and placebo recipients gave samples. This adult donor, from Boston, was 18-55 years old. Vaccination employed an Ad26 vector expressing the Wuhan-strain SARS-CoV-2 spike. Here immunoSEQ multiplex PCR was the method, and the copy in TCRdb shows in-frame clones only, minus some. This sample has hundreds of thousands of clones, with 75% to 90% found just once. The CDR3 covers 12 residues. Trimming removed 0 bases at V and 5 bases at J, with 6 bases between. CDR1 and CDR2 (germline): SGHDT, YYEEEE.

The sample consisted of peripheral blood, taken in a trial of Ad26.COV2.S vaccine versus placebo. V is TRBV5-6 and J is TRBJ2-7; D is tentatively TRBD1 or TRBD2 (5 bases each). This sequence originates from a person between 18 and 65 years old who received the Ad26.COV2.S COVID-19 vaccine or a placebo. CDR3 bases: TGTGCCAGCAGCTTGGGGGACCACGAGCAGTACTTC. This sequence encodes CASSLGDHEQYF. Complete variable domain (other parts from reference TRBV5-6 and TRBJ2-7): DAGVTQSPTHLIKTRGQQVTLRCSPKSGHDTVSWYQQALGQGPQFIFQYYEEEERQRGNFPDRFSGHQFPNYSSELNVNALLLGDSALYLCASSLGDHEQYFGPGTRLTVT.